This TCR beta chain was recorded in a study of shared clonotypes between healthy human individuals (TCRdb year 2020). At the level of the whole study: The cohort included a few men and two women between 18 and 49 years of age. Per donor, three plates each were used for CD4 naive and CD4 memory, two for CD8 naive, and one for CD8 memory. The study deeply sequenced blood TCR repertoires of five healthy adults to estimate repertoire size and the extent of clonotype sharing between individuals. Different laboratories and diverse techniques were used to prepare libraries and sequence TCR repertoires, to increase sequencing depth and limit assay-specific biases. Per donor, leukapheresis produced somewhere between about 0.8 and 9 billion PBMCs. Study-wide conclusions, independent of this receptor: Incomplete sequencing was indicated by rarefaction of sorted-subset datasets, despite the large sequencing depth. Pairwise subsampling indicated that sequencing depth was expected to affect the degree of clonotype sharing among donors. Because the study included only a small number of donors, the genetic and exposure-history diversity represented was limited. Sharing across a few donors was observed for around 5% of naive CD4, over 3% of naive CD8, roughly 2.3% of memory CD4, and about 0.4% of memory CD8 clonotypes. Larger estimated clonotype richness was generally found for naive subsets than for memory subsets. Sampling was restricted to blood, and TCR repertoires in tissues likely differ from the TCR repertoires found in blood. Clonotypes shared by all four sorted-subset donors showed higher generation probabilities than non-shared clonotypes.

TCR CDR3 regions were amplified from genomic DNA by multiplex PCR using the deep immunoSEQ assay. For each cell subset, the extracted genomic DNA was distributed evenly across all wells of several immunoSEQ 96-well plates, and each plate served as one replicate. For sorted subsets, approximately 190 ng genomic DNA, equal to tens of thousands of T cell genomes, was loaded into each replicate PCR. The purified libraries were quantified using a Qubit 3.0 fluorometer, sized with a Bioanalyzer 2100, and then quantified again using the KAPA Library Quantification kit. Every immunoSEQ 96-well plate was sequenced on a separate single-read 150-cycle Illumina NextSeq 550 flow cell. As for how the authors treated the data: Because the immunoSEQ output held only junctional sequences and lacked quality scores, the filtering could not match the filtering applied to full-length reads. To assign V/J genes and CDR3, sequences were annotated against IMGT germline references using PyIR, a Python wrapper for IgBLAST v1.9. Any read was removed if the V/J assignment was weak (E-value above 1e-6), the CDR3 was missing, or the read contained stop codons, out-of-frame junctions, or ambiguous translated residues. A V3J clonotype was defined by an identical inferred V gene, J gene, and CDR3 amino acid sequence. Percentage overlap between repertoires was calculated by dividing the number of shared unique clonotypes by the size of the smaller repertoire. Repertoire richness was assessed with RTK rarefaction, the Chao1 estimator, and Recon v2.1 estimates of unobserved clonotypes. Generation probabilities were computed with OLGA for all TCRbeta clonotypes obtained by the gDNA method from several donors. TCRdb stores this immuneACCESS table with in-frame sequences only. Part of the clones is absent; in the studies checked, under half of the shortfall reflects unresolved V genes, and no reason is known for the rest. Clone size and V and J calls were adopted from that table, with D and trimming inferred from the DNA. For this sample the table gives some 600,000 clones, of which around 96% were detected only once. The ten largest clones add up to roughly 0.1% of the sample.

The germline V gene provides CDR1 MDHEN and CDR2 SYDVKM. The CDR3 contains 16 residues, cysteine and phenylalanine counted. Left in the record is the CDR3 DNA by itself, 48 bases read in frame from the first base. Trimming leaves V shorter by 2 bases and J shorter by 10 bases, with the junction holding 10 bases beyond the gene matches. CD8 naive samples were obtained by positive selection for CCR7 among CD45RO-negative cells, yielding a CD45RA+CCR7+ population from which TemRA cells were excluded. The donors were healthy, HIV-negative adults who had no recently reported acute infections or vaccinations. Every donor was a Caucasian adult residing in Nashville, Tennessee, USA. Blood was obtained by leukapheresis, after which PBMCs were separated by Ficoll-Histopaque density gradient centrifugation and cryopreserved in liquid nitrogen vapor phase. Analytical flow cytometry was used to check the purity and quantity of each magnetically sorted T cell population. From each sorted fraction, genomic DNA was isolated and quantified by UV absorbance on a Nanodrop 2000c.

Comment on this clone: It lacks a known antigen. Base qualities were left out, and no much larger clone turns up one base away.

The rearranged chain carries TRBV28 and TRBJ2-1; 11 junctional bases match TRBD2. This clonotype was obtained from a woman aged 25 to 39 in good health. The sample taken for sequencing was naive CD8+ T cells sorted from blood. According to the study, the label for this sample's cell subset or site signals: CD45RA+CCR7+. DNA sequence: TGTGCCAGCAGTTTACCGAGTCTAGCGGGAGGCCCAGAGCAGTTCTTC. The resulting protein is CASSLPSLAGGPEQFF.